These 13 T cell receptor beta chains share one sample of origin, sequenced in a study of blood T cell repertoires in COVID-19. This table comes from immunoSEQ multiplex PCR, and its TCRdb copy is limited to in-frame clones, with some not included. The sample has over 60,000 clones; around 87% are singletons. The sequencing input was peripheral blood. The source is a man aged 70-80 years with acute or convalescent COVID-19.

The genes are TRBV27 and TRBJ2-1; D perhaps matches TRBD2 (5 bases). The CDR3 extends over 16 amino acids. Germline V CDR1 and CDR2: MNHEY, SMNVEV (reference sequence). V was cut by 5 bases and J by 0 bases, with 14 bases left in between. The CDR3 coding sequence is TGTGCCAGCAGTCGTCCGGACTTCCGCTCCTACAATGAGCAGTTCTTC. Amino acid sequence: CASSRPDFRSYNEQFF.

V gene TRBV5-1 combines with J gene TRBJ2-5, with 8 bases identical to TRBD2. From germline, CDR1 is SGHRS and CDR2 YFSETQ. With V trimmed by 4 bases and J by 2 bases, 7 bases remained unmatched. This CDR3 contains 15 residues. In nucleotides, the CDR3 is TGCGCCAGCAGCCCCCTTGCGGGAGGTCAAGAGACCCAGTACTTC. Translated, it gives CASSPLAGGQETQYF.

This clone was found a few times. The CDR3 bases are TGTGCCACAGGACAGGGAGACTACGAGCAGTACTTC. Protein product: CATGQGDYEQYF. This chain links TRBV28 with TRBJ2-7; TRBD1 aligns across 8 bases. V was pared by 10 bases and J by 3 bases, with 5 bases of the junction left unmatched. The germline V gene encodes CDR1 MDHEN and CDR2 SYDVKM. The CDR3 has 12 amino acids.

This sequence joins TRBV4-1 and TRBJ1-5, with TRBD1 matching over 8 bases. CDR3 length: 16 residues. J gave up 1 base and V 1 base, and 3 bases lay outside the gene matches. Germline CDR1 and CDR2: MGHRA and YSYEKL. CDR3 loop: CASSQGQGYSNQPQHF. DNA of the CDR3: TGCGCCAGCAGCCAAGGACAGGGGTACAGCAATCAGCCCCAGCATTTT.

The gene calls are TRBV5-1 and TRBJ1-1; D may be TRBD1 (6 bases). With 0 bases removed from V and 0 bases from J, the gap between germline ends came to 15 bases. The CDR3 totals 17 residues. Germline V lookup: CDR1 SGHRS, CDR2 YFSETQ. In nucleotides, the CDR3 is TGCGCCAGCAGCTTGGTGTCGGGACACCTCATGAACACTGAAGCTTTCTTT. The encoded protein is CASSLVSGHLMNTEAFF.

The chain joins TRBV15 to TRBJ1-3; a possible D gene is TRBD1 (6 bases). Germline CDR1 and CDR2: LNHNV and YYDKDF (reference sequence). With 0 bases removed from V and 2 bases from J, the gap between germline ends came to 8 bases. The length of the CDR3 is 15 residues. The CDR3 DNA reads as TGTGCCACCAGCAGAGATAGACAGGCTGGAAACACCATATATTTT. The encoded protein is CATSRDRQAGNTIYF.

The CDR3 DNA is TGTGCCAGCAGCACCAAGCCGGGGACCGGGGAGCTGTTTTTT. Translation: CASSTKPGTGELFF. The V and J genes are TRBV13 and TRBJ2-2; maybe TRBD2 (5 bases). The CDR3 runs 14 residues. CDR1 and CDR2 from the germline V gene are PRHDT and FYEKMQ (reference sequence). V was cut by 5 bases and J by 5 bases, with 12 bases left in between.

The DNA of the CDR3 is TGTGCCAGCAGGATTGGCAGGGGGCAATACAATGAGCAGTTCTTC. Protein sequence: CASRIGRGQYNEQFF. This chain joins TRBV6-5 and TRBJ2-1, with 8 nucleotides matching TRBD1. This CDR3 has 15 amino acids. With V trimmed by 6 bases and J by 4 bases, 8 bases remained unmatched. Germline V gives CDR1 MNHEY, CDR2 SVGAGI.

The chain carries TRBV7-6 and TRBJ1-1; 7 nucleotides agree with TRBD1. Germline assignment: CDR1 SGHVS and CDR2 FNYEAQ. The CDR3 length is 14 residues. The V and J ends lost 7 bases and 1 base, in that order; junction bases with no gene match: 6. This CDR3 reads CASTLGQQNTEAFF. The CDR3 DNA sequence: TGTGCCAGCACCCTGGGACAGCAGAACACTGAAGCTTTCTTT.

The rearrangement uses TRBV5-1 and TRBJ1-4; 7 bases are shared with TRBD1. CDR1 is SGHRS, CDR2 YFSETQ, per germline. The trim removed 4 bases at V and 4 bases at J, leaving 7 bases unmatched. The CDR3 is made up of 15 amino acids. The CDR3 loop is CASSPGQLVNEKLFF. CDR3 DNA: TGCGCCAGCAGCCCGGGACAGCTCGTTAATGAAAAACTGTTTTTT.

The V and J genes are TRBV7-3 and TRBJ2-1; D unclear. Germline V CDR1 and CDR2: SGHTA, FQGTGA. This CDR3 is 16 amino acids long. Trimming cost V 1 base and J 0 bases, with 10 bases left between them. In DNA, the CDR3 is TGTGCCAGCAGCTTAAGTGGCTCCAACTCCTACAATGAGCAGTTCTTC. Protein sequence: CASSLSGSNSYNEQFF.

This rearrangement joins TRBV24-1 to TRBJ2-1, with D possibly being TRBD1 (6 bases). Deletions cut 4 bases from V and 0 bases from J, with 9 bases between. The CDR3 totals 15 residues. Looked up from germline, CDR1 is KGHDR and CDR2 is SFDVKD. CDR3 coding DNA: TGTGCCACCAGTGAGGCCAGGGGCTCCTACAATGAGCAGTTCTTC. Its protein is CATSEARGSYNEQFF.

The chain couples TRBV15 to TRBJ1-5; TRBD1 matches 9 bases. The CDR3 spans 20 residues. The germline gives CDR1 LNHNV, CDR2 YYDKDF (reference sequence). Germline trimming cut 0 bases from V and 0 bases from J; bases unmatched to any gene: 12. The CDR3, as DNA: TGTGCCACCAGCAGAGATTTGAGAGGACAGGGGAAGGGTAGCAATCAGCCCCAGCATTTT. This encodes CATSRDLRGQGKGSNQPQHF.